This TCR beta chain was observed in a study of blood T cell repertoires in COVID-19. Across the study: Sites in the United States, Italy and Spain provided acute and convalescent COVID-19 samples. From T cells, B-cell-depleted T cells, or PBMCs came the material, which was cDNA or gDNA.

Original methodology: Reference gene primer amplification in the assay estimated nucleated cell counts. Profiling relied on immunoSEQ multiplex PCR, and the TCRdb table lists in-frame clones only, not all of them. V and J calls and clone size are given by that table; D and trimming were obtained from the DNA. Of just over 650,000 clones listed, 90% are singletons. The receptor was isolated from a woman in her late teens or twenties with acute or convalescent COVID-19. Sequenced sample: peripheral blood.

For the CDR3, the DNA is TGTGCCAGCAGCCAAGAGACCCCCCGCGACATGACCTACGAGCAGTACTTC. It specifies CASSQETPRDMTYEQYF. The chain uses TRBV3-1 (or the pseudogene TRBV3-2) and TRBJ2-7, with D unresolved. The germline V and J ends were trimmed by 0 bases and 2 bases, with 17 bases remaining between them. The CDR3 has 17 amino acids. Looked up from germline, CDR1 is LGHDT and CDR2 is YNNKEL (reference sequence).